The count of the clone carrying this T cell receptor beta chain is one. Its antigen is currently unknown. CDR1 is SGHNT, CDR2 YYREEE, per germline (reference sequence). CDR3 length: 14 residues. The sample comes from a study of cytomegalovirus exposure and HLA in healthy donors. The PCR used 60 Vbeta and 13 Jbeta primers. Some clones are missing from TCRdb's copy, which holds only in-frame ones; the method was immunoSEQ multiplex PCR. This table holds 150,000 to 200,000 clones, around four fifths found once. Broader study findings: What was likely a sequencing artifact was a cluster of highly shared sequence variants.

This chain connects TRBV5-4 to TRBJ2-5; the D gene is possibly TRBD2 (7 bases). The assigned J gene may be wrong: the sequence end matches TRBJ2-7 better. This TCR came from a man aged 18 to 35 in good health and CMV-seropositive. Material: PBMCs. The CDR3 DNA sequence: TGTGCCAGCAGTGCGGGGGACACGTCCTACGAGCAGTACTTC. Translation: CASSAGDTSYEQYF.